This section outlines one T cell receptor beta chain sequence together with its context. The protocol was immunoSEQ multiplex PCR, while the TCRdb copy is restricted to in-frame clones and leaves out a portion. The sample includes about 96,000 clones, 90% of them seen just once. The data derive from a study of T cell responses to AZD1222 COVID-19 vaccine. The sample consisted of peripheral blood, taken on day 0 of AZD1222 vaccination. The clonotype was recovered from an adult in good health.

CDR3 sequence reads: CASSTDDYEQYF. Written as DNA, the CDR3 is TGTGCCAGCTCAACCGATGACTACGAGCAGTACTTC. The rearrangement joins TRBV18 to TRBJ2-7; D is unclear. Trimming left V 5 bases short and J 3 bases short, with 8 bases between. Germline V gene lookup returns CDR1 KGHSH and CDR2 LQKENI. CDR3 length equals 12 residues.